These 11 T cell receptor beta chains were sequenced from one sample in a study of cytomegalovirus exposure and HLA in healthy donors (dated by TCRdb to 2017 to 2019). Receptor amplification or capture employed the immunoSEQ multiplex PCR assay. A mixture of 60 forward primers for TCR Vbeta segments and 13 reverse primers for TCR Jbeta segments was used in the multiplex PCR. What TCRdb holds here is the immuneACCESS table cut down to in-frame rearrangements. Part of the clones is not present; checked against another copy, under half of the missing clones reflect an unresolved V gene, and the others are unexplained. The table for this sample lists under 200,000 clones; 75% of them were counted only once. Clones ranked in the top ten supply around 4.6% of the sample. The sequenced sample consisted of PBMCs. These receptors were collected from a male donor in good health and CMV-seronegative.

Remarks on this clone: Other DNA sequences in this sample translate to the same CDR3. This chain connects TRBV18 to TRBJ1-1, with 9 bases matching TRBD1. From germline, CDR1 is KGHSH and CDR2 LQKENI. The CDR3 is made up of 12 amino acids. V dropped 3 bases and J dropped 8; count of bases not matched to a gene: 1. The CDR3 is CASSPGTGEAFF. CDR3 DNA sequence: TGTGCCAGCTCACCCGGGACAGGGGAAGCTTTCTTT.

J is TRBJ1-5 and V is TRBV15; TRBD1 matches 7 bases. CDR1 is LNHNV, CDR2 YYDKDF, per germline (reference sequence). This CDR3 contains 14 residues. J gave up 2 bases and V 8 bases, and 6 bases lay outside the gene matches. For the CDR3, the DNA is TGTGCCACCTCGAGGGACAGTGGCAATCAGCCCCAGCATTTT. Its protein is CATSRDSGNQPQHF.

The chain recombines TRBV25-1 with TRBJ2-7; 8 bases map to TRBD2. CDR1 and CDR2 from the germline V gene are MGHDK and SYGVNS. The CDR3 extends over 15 amino acids. V was clipped by 2 bases and J by 2 bases; unmatched bases: 5. The CDR3 here is CASSEPGGATYEQYF. The CDR3 DNA is TGTGCCAGCAGTGAACCGGGAGGGGCAACCTACGAGCAGTACTTC.

The rearrangement uses TRBV4-1 and TRBJ1-6; the match to TRBD1 covers 7 bases. There are 15 residues in the CDR3. Losses at the gene ends were 4 bases for V and 7 bases for J; bases not matched to a gene: 7. CDR1 and CDR2 from the germline V gene are MGHRA and YSYEKL. CDR3 sequence reads: CASSRTGALNSPLHF. CDR3 DNA sequence: TGCGCCAGCAGCCGCACAGGGGCCTTGAATTCACCCCTCCACTTT.

This rearrangement joins TRBV7-8 to TRBJ1-1; tentative D call: TRBD1 (5 bases). The CDR3 is made up of 13 amino acids. Germline V CDR1 and CDR2: SGHVS, FQNEAQ. V was trimmed by 6 bases and J by 2 bases, leaving 10 bases between them. CDR3 nucleotides: TGTGCCAGCAGTAGAGACAGTAACACTGAAGCTTTCTTT. This codes for CASSRDSNTEAFF.

For the CDR3, the DNA is TGTGCCAGTAGTACGCCCGGGACTAGCGGCCCCTCCTACGAGCAGTACTTC. This sequence encodes CASSTPGTSGPSYEQYF. The chain is built from TRBV19 and TRBJ2-7, with TRBD2 identical over 11 bases. J gave up 0 bases and V 4 bases, and 8 bases lay outside the gene matches. Germline-derived CDR1 and CDR2 are LNHDA and SQIVND (reference sequence). This CDR3 is built from 17 residues. Full variable domain (missing parts from reference TRBV19 and TRBJ2-7): DGGITQSPKYLFRKEGQNVTLSCEQNLNHDAMYWYRQDPGQGLRLIYYSQIVNDFQKGDIAEGYSVSREKKESFPLTVTSAQKNPTAFYLCASSTPGTSGPSYEQYFGPGTRLTVT.

The chain carries TRBV19 and TRBJ2-2, with D perhaps TRBD2 (5 bases). V was pared by 6 bases and J by 1 base, with 9 bases between. The germline CDR1 and CDR2 sequences are LNHDA and SQIVND (reference sequence). CDR3 length: 14 residues. The CDR3 DNA sequence: TGTGCCAGTAGGTTCGCGGGGAACACCGGGGAGCTGTTTTTT. Its translation: CASRFAGNTGELFF.

The rearrangement joins TRBV7-8 to TRBJ1-1; a weak D match, TRBD1 (5 bases). Germline V gene data show CDR1 as SGHVS and CDR2 as FQNEAQ. This CDR3 spans 14 amino acids. Trimming took 5 bases from V and 5 from J, leaving 15 bases between them. The CDR3 DNA follows: TGTGCCAGCAGCGCGCGGGGACGGAGGACTGAAGCTTTCTTT. This codes for CASSARGRRTEAFF. The variable domain in full, with the rest retrieved from reference TRBV7-8 and TRBJ1-1, is GAGVSQSPRYKVAKRGQDVALRCDPISGHVSLFWYQQALGQGPEFLTYFQNEAQLDKSGLPSDRFFAERPEGSVSTLKIQRTQQEDSAVYLCASSARGRRTEAFFGQGTRLTVV.

V and J are TRBV4-2 and TRBJ2-3, with 12 bases aligning to TRBD2. With V trimmed by 3 bases and J by 0 bases, 10 bases remained unmatched. In germline, CDR1 is LGHNA, CDR2 YNFKEQ. The CDR3 totals 19 residues. The CDR3 reads CASSQASRLAGASTDTQYF. CDR3 coding DNA: TGTGCCAGCAGCCAGGCATCGAGACTAGCGGGGGCTAGCACAGATACGCAGTATTTT.

This clone was counted a few times. V and J are TRBV4-3 and TRBJ2-1, with 9 bases identical to TRBD1. V lost 0 bases and J lost 6; bases outside the gene matches: 3. This CDR3 has 15 residues. CDR1 is LGHNA, CDR2 YSLEER, per germline. CDR3 DNA: TGCGCCAGCAGCCAAGAAGACAGGGGGGGCAATGAGCAGTTCTTC. Translated, it gives CASSQEDRGGNEQFF.

This clone appeared a few times. This chain joins TRBV6-1 and TRBJ2-3, with 12 bases that match TRBD1. In germline, CDR1 is MNHNS, CDR2 SASEGT. The CDR3 is 15 residues long. Trimming removed 6 bases from V and 4 bases from J; junction bases left unmatched: 5. The CDR3 DNA sequence: TGTGCCAGCAGCTACCGGGACAGGGGGCCAGATACGCAGTATTTT. Its translation is CASSYRDRGPDTQYF.